These T cell receptor beta chains were read from a single sample in a study of control samples from healthy donors and cancer patients. The data were produced by immunoSEQ multiplex PCR, yet TCRdb's version contains in-frame clones alone and is incomplete. Of around 250,000 clones in the sample, more than 65% were seen once. Sequencing input: PBMCs. The receptors derive from a woman in her fifties or sixties with lung cancer. Each CDR3 is given without its conserved first and last residue. For some rows the clone size is stated as once, few or many, or as a class when expanded; others skip it.

v_call | clone_size | cdr3_aa
TRBV5-1 | . | ASSQDSYYGYT
TRBV5-1 | . | ASSRGLAESSYEQY
TRBV5-1 | . | ASSLGVRDTYEQY
TRBV6-5 | few | ASRVQDGYT
TRBV9 | . | ASSVPQGKRYTEAF
TRBV7-2 | . | ASSANRGDLNSPLH
TRBV6-2/TRBV6-3 | . | ASSPRRLAGAYNEQF
TRBV30 | . | AWSRGSSYNEQF
TRBV19 | . | ASKGIEGLFGYT
TRBV25-1 | . | ASSAEKGEAKNIQY
TRBV18 | . | ASSPRDEGTEAF
TRBV4-2 | . | ASSPYTGSQETQY
TRBV4-2 | . | ASSPASGGANDEQF
TRBV5-1 | . | ASSQGQGNYGYT
TRBV30 | once | AWSEVPGGEKLF
TRBV11-3 | . | ASSLGLGRGERAMNEQF
TRBV7-9 | once | ASSLAATATETQY
TRBV3-1/TRBV3-2 | few | ASSLTGELF
TRBV5-4 | . | ASSFGGGGTGNEKLF
TRBV4-1 | few | ASSPPAGQGGTEAF
TRBV9 | once | ASSYTSGNNYNEQF
TRBV19 | . | ASRKQGVQLSGNTIY
TRBV15 | . | ATSWGPNTEAF
TRBV30 | . | AWSHRGSTEAF
TRBV6-4 | . | ASSDYGSGEQF
TRBV2 | few | ASSDRDRVPGQY
TRBV14 | . | ASSPRQGMADTQY
TRBV30 | . | AWGEIAGHYNEQF
TRBV5-1 | . | ASSLDGSGANVLT
TRBV27 | few | ASSFLPQGSYEQY
TRBV19 | . | ASSINSGTEAF
TRBV10-3 | . | AISESDSGPGELF
TRBV6-5 | . | ASSSVAAGYT
TRBV11-3 | . | ASSLEGGRGSSYNEQF
TRBV25-1 | . | ASKDRNNSPLH
TRBV9 | . | ASSVVSSGGAEAF
TRBV4-1 | . | ASSQESVGLSISPLH
TRBV3-1/TRBV3-2 | . | ASSQEMLDQPQH
TRBV5-4 | . | ASSRAGGPIYNEQF
TRBV19 | . | ASSIGDNSYEQY
TRBV6-5 | few | ASSYWAHRETQY
TRBV27 | . | ASSLDRATYEQY
TRBV2 | . | ASSVSYSNQPQH
TRBV14 | . | ASSSGGGVEKLF
TRBV27 | . | ASSFLVRGGEAF
TRBV6-2/TRBV6-3 | . | ASSYRPGRINIQY
TRBV6-5 | once | ASSYSRGSGNTIY
TRBV5-6 | . | ASSSQTARETQY
TRBV4-1 | once | ASSQEGRNLYNEQF
TRBV6-2/TRBV6-3 | . | ASSSSTVESYEQY
TRBV5-4 | . | ASSLDTGTTQETQY